Shown below are 2 T cell receptor beta chains from a single sample sequenced in a study of blood T cell repertoires in COVID-19 (dated by TCRdb to the early 2020s). The library was built by means of the immunoSEQ multiplex PCR assay. TCRdb re-hosts the immuneACCESS table, in-frame sequences only. Its copies lack some clones; in the studies checked, an unresolved V gene accounts for under half of them, and the cause for the rest is not known. The sample yields 170,000 or so clones; over 80% were counted once. The ten largest clones represent less than 10% of the sample. The sample consisted of peripheral blood. The receptor set was obtained from a woman in her sixties or seventies with COVID-19, enrolled during active disease.

This chain links TRBV3-1 (or the pseudogene TRBV3-2) with TRBJ1-5; maybe TRBD1 (5 bases). CDR3 length equals 15 residues. Trimming shortened V by 1 base and J by 4 bases, and 11 bases separated the two germline ends. Germline V gene sequence: CDR1 LGHDT, CDR2 YNNKEL (reference sequence). The CDR3 is CASSQGDRENQPQHF. In nucleotides, the CDR3 is TGTGCCAGCAGCCAAGGAGACAGAGAAAATCAGCCCCAGCATTTT.

The chain combines TRBV14 with TRBJ1-5, with D possibly being TRBD1 (5 bases). Germline V CDR1 and CDR2: SGHDN, FVKESK. The CDR3 extends over 16 amino acids. The V gene lost 3 bases and the J gene lost 5 bases, with 17 bases spanning the gap. As DNA, the CDR3 is TGTGCCAGCAGCCAGGAGGAGGGCAGGGTCGATCAGCCCCAGCATTTT. It translates to CASSQEEGRVDQPQHF. The variable domain in full, completed from reference TRBV14 and TRBJ1-5, reads EAGVTQFPSHSVIEKGQTVTLRCDPISGHDNLYWYRRVMGKEIKFLLHFVKESKQDESGMPNNRFLAERTGGTYSTLKVQPAELEDSGVYFCASSQEEGRVDQPQHFGDGTRLSIL.